The following is a T cell receptor (beta chain) sequence with its context. Its specificity is unknown. Other DNA sequences of this sample code for an identical CDR3. This entry belongs to a study of shared clonotypes between healthy human individuals. Study-level findings and limits: Shared across several donors were roughly 5.3% of the naive CD4 clonotypes.

Assay: immunoSEQ multiplex PCR; the TCRdb copy retains only in-frame clones and omits some. The sample includes a few hundred thousand clones, around 95% of them seen just once. CD45RO-negative CD8 cells positively selected for CCR7 made up the naive population, which excluded terminally differentiated effector memory CD45RA+ cells. Each sample came from a Caucasian adult donor living in Nashville, Tennessee. Trimming pared 0 bases from V and 9 bases from J, leaving 6 bases between. From germline, CDR1 is MDHEN and CDR2 SYDVKM. The CDR3 sequence is 12 residues long. The chain uses TRBV28 and TRBJ2-1; tentatively, D is TRBD2 (6 bases). This TCR derives from a woman in her twenties or thirties in good health. The sample comprised naive CD8+ T cells sorted from blood. The CDR3 sequence is CASSLWGGEQFF. DNA of the CDR3: TGTGCCAGCAGTTTATGGGGGGGTGAGCAGTTCTTC.